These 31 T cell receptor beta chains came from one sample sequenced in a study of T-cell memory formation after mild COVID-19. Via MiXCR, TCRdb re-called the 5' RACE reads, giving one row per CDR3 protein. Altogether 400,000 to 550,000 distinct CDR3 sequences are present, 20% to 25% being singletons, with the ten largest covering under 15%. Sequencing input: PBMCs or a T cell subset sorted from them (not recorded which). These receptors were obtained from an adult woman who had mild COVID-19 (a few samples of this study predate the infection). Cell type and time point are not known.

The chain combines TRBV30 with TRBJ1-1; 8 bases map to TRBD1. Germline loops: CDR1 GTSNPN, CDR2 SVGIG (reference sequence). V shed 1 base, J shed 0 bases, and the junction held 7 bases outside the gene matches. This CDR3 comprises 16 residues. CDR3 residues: CAWSANRGSMNTEAFF. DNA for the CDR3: TGTGCCTGGAGTGCGAACAGGGGGAGTATGAACACTGAAGCTTTCTTT. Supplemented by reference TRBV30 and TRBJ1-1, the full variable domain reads SQTIHQWPATLVQPVGSPLSLECTVEGTSNPNLYWYRQAAGRGLQLLFYSVGIGQISSEVPQNLSASRPQDRQFILSSKKLLLSDSGFYLCAWSANRGSMNTEAFFGQGTRLTVV.

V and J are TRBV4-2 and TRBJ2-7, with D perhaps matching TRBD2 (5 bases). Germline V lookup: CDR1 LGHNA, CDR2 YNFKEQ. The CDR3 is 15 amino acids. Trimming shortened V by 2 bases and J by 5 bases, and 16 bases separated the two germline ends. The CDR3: CASSQRNRGFNEQYF. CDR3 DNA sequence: TGTGCCAGCAGCCAACGTAATCGGGGTTTCAACGAGCAGTACTTC.

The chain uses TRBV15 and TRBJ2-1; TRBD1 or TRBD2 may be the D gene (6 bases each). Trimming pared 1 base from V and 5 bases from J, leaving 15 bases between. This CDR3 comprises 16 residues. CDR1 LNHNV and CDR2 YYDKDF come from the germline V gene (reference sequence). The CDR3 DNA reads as TGTGCCACCAGCAGAGGAAGGGGGGACCTAAACAATGAGCAGTTCTTC. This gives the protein CATSRGRGDLNNEQFF.

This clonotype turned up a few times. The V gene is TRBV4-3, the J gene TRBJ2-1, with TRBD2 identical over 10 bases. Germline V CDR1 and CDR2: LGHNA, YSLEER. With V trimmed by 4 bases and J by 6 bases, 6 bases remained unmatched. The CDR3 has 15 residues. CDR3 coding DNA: TGCGCCAGCAGCCCCACTAGCGGGGAATCCAATGAGCAGTTCTTC. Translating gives CASSPTSGESNEQFF.

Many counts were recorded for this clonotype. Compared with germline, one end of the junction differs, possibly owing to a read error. The CDR3 is CASSLAGGNTEAFF. The DNA for the CDR3 is TGTGCCAGCAGCTTGGCCGGAGGGAACACTGAAGCTTTCTTT. The chain links TRBV5-1 to TRBJ1-1; D is undetermined. CDR3 length: 14 residues. Germline V gene data show CDR1 as SGHRS and CDR2 as YFSETQ.

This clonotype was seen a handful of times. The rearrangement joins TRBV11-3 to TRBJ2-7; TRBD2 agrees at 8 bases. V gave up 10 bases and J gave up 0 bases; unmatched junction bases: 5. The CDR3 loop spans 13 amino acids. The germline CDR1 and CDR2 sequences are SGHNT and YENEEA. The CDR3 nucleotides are TGTGCCATCGCGAGCGGGGGCTCCTACGAGCAGTACTTC. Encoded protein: CAIASGGSYEQYF.

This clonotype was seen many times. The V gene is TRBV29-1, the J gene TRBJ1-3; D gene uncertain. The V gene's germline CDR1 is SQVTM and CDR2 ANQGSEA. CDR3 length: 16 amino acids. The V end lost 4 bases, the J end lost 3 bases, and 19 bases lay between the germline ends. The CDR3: CSVGQVAGAFGNTIYF. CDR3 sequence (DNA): TGCAGCGTTGGTCAAGTAGCAGGCGCCTTTGGAAACACCATATATTTT.

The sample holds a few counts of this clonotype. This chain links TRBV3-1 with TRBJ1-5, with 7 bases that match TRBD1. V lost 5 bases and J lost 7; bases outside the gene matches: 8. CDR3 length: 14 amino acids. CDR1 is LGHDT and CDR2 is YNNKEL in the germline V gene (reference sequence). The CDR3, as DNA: TGTGCCAGCAGCAGCGGGACAGCCGGACAGCCCCAGCATTTT. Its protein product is CASSSGTAGQPQHF.

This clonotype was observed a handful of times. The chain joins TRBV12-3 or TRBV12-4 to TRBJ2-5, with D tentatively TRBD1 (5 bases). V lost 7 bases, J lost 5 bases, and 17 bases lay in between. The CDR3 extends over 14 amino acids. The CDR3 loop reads CASKRGYRLETQYF. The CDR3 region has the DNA TGTGCCAGCAAAAGGGGCTACCGATTGGAGACCCAGTACTTC.

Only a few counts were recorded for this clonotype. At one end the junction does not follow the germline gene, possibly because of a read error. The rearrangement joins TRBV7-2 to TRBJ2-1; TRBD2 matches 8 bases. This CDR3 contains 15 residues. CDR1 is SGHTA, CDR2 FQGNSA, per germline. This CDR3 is CASSIAGPIANEQFF. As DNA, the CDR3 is TGTGCCAGCAGCATAGCGGGACCTATAGCCAATGAGCAGTTCTTC.

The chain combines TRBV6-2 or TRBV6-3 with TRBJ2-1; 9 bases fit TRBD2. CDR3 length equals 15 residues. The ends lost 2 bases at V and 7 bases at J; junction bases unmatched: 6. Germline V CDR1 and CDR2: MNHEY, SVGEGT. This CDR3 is CASSYEASGNNEQFF. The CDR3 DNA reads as TGTGCCAGCAGTTACGAGGCTAGCGGGAATAATGAGCAGTTCTTC.

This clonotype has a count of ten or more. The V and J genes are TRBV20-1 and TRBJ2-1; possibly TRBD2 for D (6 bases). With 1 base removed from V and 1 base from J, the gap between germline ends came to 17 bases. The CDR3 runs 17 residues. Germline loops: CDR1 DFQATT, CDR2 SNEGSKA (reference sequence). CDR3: CSARVKEGGGSYNEQFF. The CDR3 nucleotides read TGCAGTGCTAGAGTCAAAGAGGGAGGAGGATCCTACAATGAGCAGTTCTTC.

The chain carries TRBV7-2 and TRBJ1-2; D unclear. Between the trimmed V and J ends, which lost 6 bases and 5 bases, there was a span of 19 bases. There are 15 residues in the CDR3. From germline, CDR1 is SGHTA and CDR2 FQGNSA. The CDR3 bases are TGTGCCAGCAGACCTCTAGGGCTAAATGGGTATGGCTACACCTTC. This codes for CASRPLGLNGYGYTF.

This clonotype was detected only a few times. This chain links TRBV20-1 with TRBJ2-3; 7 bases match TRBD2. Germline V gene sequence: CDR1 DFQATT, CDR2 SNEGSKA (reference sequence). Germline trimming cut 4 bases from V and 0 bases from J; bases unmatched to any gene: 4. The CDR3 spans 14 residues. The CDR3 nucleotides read TGCAGTGCTATATGGGGGGGGAGCACAGATACGCAGTATTTT. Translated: CSAIWGGSTDTQYF.

CDR3: CASSSSRTSYNEQFF. The CDR3, as DNA: TGTGCCAGCAGCTCTAGTCGTACCTCCTACAATGAGCAGTTCTTC. This rearrangement joins TRBV7-2 to TRBJ2-1; D is ambiguous. CDR1 and CDR2 from the germline V gene are SGHTA and FQGNSA. The V and J ends lost 4 bases and 0 bases respectively, with 10 bases between them. The CDR3 consists of 15 residues. Drawing the rest from reference TRBV7-2 and TRBJ2-1, the complete variable domain is GAGVSQSPSNKVTEKGKDVELRCDPISGHTALYWYRQSLGQGLEFLIYFQGNSAPDKSGLPSDRFSAERTGGSVSTLTIQRTQQEDSAVYLCASSSSRTSYNEQFFGPGTRLTVL.

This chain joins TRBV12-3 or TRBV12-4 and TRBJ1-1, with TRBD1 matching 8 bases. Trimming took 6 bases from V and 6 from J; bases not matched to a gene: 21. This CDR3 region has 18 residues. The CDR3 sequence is CASSPRTGRMGIESEAFF. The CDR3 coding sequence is TGTGCCAGCAGCCCCCGGACAGGGAGAATGGGTATCGAGTCTGAAGCTTTCTTT.

This chain's CDR3 is CASTLLMNTEAFF. CDR3 DNA: TGTGCCAGCACGCTGCTGATGAACACTGAAGCTTTCTTT. The V and J genes are TRBV12-3 or TRBV12-4 and TRBJ1-1; no definite D call. The V end lost 7 bases, the J end lost 0 bases, and 9 bases lay between the germline ends. This CDR3 is 13 amino acids long.

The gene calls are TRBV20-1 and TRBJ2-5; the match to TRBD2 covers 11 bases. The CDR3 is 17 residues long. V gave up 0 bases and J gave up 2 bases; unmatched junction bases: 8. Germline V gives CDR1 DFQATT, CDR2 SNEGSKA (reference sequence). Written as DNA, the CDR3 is TGCAGTGCTAGAGATAGGCCGGGACTAGCGGCTCAAGAGACCCAGTACTTC. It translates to CSARDRPGLAAQETQYF.

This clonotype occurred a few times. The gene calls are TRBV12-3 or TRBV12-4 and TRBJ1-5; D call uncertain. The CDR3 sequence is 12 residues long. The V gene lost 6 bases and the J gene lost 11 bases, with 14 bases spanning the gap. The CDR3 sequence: CASRDVRGAQHF. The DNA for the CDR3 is TGTGCCAGCAGAGACGTACGGGGAGCCCAGCATTTT.

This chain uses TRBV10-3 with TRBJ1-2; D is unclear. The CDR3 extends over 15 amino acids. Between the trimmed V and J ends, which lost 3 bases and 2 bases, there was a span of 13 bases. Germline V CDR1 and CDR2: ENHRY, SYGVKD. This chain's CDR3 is CAISDWEGKNYGYTF. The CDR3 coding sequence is TGTGCCATCAGTGACTGGGAGGGTAAAAACTATGGCTACACCTTC.

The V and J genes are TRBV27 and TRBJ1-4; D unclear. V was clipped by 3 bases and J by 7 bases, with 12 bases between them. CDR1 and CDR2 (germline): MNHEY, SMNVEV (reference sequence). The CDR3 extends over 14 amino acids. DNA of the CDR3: TGTGCCAGCAGTTTCATAAACTCGAGTGAAAAACTGTTTTTT. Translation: CASSFINSSEKLFF.

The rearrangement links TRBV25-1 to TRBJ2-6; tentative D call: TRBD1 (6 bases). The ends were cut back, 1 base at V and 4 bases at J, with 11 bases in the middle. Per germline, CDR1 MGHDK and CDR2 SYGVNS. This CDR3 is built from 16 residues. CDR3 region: CASSESEGTGANVLTF. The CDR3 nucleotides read TGTGCCAGCAGTGAATCTGAGGGGACAGGGGCCAACGTCCTGACTTTC. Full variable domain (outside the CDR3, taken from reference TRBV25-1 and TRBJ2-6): EADIYQTPRYLVIGTGKKITLECSQTMGHDKMYWYQQDPGMELHLIHYSYGVNSTEKGDLSSESTVSRIRTEHFPLTLESARPSHTSQYLCASSESEGTGANVLTFGAGSRLTVL.

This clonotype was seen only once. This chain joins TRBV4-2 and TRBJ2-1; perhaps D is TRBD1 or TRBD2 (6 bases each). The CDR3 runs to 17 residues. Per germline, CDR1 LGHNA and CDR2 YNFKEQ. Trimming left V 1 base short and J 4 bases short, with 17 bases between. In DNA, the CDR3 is TGTGCCAGCAGCCAAGGGAGGGACAAGGGAGCATACAATGAGCAGTTCTTC. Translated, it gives CASSQGRDKGAYNEQFF.

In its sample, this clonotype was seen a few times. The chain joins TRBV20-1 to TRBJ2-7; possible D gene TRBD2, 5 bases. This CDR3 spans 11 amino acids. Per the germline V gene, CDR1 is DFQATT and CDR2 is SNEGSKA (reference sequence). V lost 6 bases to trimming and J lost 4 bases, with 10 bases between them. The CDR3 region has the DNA TGCAGTGCGCCCCGGGGTTACGAGCAGTACTTC. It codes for CSAPRGYEQYF.

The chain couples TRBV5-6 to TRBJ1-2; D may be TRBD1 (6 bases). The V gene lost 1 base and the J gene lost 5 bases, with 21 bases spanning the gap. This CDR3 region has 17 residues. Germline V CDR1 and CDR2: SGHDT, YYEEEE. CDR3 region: CASSLWETGVSKYGYTF. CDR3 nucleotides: TGTGCCAGCAGCTTGTGGGAGACAGGCGTATCAAAATATGGCTACACCTTC.

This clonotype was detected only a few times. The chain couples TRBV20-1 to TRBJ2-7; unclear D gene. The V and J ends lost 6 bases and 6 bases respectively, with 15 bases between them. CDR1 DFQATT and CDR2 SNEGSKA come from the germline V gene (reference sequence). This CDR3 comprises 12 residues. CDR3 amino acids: CSAPGPKSEQYF. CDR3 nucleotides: TGCAGTGCCCCTGGCCCAAAATCCGAGCAGTACTTC.

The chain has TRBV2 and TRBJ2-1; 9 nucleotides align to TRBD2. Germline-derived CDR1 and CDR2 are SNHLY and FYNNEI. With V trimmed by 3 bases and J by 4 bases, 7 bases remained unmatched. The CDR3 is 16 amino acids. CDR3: CASSDAGGTRYNEQFF. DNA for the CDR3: TGTGCCAGCAGTGACGCGGGGGGGACTAGATACAATGAGCAGTTCTTC.

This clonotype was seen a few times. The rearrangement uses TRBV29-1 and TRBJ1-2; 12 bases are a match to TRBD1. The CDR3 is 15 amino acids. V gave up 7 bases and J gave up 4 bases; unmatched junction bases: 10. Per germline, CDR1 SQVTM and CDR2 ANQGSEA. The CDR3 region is CSARPGQGAGYGYTF. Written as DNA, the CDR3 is TGCAGCGCACGACCGGGACAGGGGGCAGGCTATGGCTACACCTTC. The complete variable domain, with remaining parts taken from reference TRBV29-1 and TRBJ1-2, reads SAVISQKPSRDICQRGTSLTIQCQVDSQVTMMFWYRQQPGQSLTLIATANQGSEATYESGFVIDKFPISRPNLTFSTLTVSNMSPEDSSIYLCSARPGQGAGYGYTFGSGTRLTVV.

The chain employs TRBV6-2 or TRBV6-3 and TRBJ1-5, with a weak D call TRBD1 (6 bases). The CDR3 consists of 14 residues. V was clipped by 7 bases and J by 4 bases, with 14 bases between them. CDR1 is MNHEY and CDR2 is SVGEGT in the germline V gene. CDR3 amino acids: CASKETGGNQPQHF. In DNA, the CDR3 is TGTGCCAGCAAGGAGACAGGCGGAAATCAGCCCCAGCATTTT.

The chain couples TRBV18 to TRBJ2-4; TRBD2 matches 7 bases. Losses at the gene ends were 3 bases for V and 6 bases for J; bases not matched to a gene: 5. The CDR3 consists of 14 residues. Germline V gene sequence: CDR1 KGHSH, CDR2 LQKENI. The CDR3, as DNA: TGTGCCAGCTCACCGGGAGGGAGGCGAAACATTCAGTACTTC. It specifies CASSPGGRRNIQYF.

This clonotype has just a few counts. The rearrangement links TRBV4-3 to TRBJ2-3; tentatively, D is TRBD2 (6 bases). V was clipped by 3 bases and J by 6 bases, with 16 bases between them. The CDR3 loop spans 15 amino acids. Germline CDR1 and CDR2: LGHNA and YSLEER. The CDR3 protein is CASSHFPGSSDTQYF. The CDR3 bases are TGCGCCAGCAGCCACTTCCCCGGGAGTTCGGATACGCAGTATTTT.